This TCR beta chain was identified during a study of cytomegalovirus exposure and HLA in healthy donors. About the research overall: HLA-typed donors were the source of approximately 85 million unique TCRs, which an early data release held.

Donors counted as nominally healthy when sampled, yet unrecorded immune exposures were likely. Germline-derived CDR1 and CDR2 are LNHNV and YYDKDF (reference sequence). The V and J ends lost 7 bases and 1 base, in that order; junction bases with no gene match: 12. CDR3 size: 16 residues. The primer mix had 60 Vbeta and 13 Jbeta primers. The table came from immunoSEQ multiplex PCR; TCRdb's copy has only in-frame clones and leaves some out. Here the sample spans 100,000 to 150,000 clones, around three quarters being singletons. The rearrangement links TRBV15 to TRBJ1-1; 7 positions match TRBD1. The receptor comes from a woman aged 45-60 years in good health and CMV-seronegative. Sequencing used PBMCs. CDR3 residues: CATMPGTAIGNTEAFF. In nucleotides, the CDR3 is TGTGCCACCATGCCCGGGACAGCCATAGGGAACACTGAAGCTTTCTTT.